The clone carrying this T cell receptor (beta chain) was seen only a few times. Its antigen is not identified. This specimen belongs to a study of graft-versus-host responses after intestinal transplantation. Study findings and constraints: Some patients had graft-donor T cell macrochimerism. In their allografts, the ratios of graft-versus-host to host-versus-graft T cell clones were high. Ileal or blood samples showed some GvH clones first, and such clones were also found in recipient marrow.

Using immunoSEQ multiplex PCR, the repertoire was profiled, and TCRdb retains in-frame clones only, with some absent. The sample records around 92,000 clones, about 82% being singletons. In germline, CDR1 is MNHEY, CDR2 SMNVEV (reference sequence). The CDR3 totals 13 residues. Between the trimmed V and J ends, which lost 0 bases and 5 bases, there was a span of 7 bases. The chain employs TRBV27 and TRBJ2-5; D remains unclear. This clonotype was obtained from a human patient who received an intestinal transplant, so some T cells may come from the graft donor. This specimen was PBMCs, taken 255 days after intestinal transplant. The CDR3 protein is CASSLSQAETQYF. CDR3 DNA sequence: TGTGCCAGCAGTTTATCGCAGGCGGAGACCCAGTACTTC.